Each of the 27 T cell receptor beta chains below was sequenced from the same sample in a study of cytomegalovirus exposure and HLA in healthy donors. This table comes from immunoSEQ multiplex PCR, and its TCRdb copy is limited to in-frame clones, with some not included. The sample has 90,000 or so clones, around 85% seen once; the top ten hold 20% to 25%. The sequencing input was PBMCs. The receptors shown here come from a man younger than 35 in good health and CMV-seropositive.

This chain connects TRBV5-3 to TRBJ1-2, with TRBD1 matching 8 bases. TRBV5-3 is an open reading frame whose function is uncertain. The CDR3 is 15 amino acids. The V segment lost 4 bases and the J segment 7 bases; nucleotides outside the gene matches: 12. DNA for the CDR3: TGTGCCAGAAGCAGACAGGGGATAGACTACTGTGGCTACACCTTC. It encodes CARSRQGIDYCGYTF.

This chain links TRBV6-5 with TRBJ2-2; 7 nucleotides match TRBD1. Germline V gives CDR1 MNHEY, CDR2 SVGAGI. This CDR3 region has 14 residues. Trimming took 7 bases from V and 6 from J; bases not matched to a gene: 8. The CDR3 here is CASMTGFRAGELFF. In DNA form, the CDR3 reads TGTGCCAGCATGACAGGGTTTAGGGCCGGGGAGCTGTTTTTT.

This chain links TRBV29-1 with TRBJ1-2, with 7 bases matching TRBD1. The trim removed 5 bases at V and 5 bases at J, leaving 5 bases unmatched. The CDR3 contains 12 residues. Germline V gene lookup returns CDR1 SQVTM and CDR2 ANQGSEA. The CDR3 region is CSVPGGRYGYTF. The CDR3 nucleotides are TGCAGCGTTCCAGGGGGAAGATATGGCTACACCTTC.

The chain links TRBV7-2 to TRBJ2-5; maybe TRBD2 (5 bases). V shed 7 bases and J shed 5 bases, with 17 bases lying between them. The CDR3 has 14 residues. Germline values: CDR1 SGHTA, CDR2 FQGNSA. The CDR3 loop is CASTIYRWEETQYF. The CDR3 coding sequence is TGTGCCAGCACTATATACCGATGGGAGGAGACCCAGTACTTC.

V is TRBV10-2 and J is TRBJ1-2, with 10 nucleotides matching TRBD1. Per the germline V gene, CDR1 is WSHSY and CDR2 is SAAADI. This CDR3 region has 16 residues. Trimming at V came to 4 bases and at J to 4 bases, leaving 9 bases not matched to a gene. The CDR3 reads CASSASRQGAGYGYTF. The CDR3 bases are TGCGCCAGCAGTGCCTCCAGACAGGGGGCCGGCTATGGCTACACCTTC.

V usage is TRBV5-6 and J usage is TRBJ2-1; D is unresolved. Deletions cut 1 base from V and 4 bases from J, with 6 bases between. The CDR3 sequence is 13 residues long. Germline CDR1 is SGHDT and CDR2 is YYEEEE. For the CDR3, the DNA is TGTGCCAGCAGCTTGACAGCTTACAATGAGCAGTTCTTC. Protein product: CASSLTAYNEQFF.

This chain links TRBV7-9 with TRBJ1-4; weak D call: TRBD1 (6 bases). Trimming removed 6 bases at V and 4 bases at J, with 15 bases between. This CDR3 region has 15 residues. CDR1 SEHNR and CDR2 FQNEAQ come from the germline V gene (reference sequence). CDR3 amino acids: CASSYRDNFNEKLFF. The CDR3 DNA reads TGTGCCAGCAGTTACAGGGACAACTTTAATGAAAAACTGTTTTTT.

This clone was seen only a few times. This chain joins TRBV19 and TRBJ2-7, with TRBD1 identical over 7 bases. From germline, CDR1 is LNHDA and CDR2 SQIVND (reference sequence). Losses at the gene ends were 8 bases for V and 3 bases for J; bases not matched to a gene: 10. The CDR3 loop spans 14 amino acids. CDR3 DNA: TGTGCCAGTGGACCCACCGGGACAGTCTACGAGCAGTACTTC. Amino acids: CASGPTGTVYEQYF.

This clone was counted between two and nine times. CDR3 sequence: CASSLDRAYQETQYF. The CDR3 nucleotides are TGTGCCAGCAGTTTGGACAGGGCGTACCAAGAGACCCAGTACTTC. J is TRBJ2-5 and V is TRBV28, with TRBD1 identical over 8 bases. The germline V gene has CDR1 MDHEN and CDR2 SYDVKM. After removal of 3 bases from V and 0 bases from J, the junction contained 3 bases not matched to a gene. This CDR3 is built from 15 residues.

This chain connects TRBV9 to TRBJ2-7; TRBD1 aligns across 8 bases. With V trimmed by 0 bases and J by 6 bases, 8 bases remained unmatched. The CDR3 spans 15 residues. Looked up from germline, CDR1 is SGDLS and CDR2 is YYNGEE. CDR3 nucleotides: TGTGCCAGCAGCGTAGGGCAGGGGGCAGGAAGCGAGCAGTACTTC. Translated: CASSVGQGAGSEQYF.

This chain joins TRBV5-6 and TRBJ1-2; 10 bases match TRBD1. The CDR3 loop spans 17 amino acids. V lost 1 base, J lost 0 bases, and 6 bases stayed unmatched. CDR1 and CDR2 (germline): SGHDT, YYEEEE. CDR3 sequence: CASSLRDRGLPNYGYTF. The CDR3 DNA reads TGTGCCAGCAGCTTGAGGGACAGGGGCCTTCCTAACTATGGCTACACCTTC.

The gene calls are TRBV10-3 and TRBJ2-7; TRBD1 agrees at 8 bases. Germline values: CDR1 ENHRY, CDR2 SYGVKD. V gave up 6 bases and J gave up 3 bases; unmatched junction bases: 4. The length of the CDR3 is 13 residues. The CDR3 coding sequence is TGTGCCATCAGGGGACAGGAATTCTACGAGCAGTACTTC. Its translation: CAIRGQEFYEQYF.

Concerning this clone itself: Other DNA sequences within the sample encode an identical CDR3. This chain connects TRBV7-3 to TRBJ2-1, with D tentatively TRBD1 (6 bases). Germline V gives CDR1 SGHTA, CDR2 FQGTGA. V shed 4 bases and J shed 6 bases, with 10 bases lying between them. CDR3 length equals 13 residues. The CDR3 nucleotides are TGTGCCAGCAGCTCTTCCAGGGGCAATGAGCAGTTCTTC. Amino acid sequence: CASSSSRGNEQFF.

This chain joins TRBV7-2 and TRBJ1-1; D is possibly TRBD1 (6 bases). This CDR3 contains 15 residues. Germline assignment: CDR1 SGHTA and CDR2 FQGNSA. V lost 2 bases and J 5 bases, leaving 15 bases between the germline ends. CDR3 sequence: CASSLFEGGGTEAFF. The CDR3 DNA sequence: TGTGCCAGCAGCTTATTCGAAGGGGGGGGGACTGAAGCTTTCTTT.

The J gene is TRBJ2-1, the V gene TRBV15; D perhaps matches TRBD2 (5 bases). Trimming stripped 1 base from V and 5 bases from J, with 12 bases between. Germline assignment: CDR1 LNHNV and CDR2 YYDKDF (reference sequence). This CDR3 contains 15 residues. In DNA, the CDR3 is TGTGCCACCAGCAGAGGCAGAGAGGGAAACAATGAGCAGTTCTTC. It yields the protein CATSRGREGNNEQFF. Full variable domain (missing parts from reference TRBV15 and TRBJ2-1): DAMVIQNPRYQVTQFGKPVTLSCSQTLNHNVMYWYQQKSSQAPKLLFHYYDKDFNNEADTPDNFQSRRPNTSFCFLDIRSPGLGDTAMYLCATSRGREGNNEQFFGPGTRLTVL.

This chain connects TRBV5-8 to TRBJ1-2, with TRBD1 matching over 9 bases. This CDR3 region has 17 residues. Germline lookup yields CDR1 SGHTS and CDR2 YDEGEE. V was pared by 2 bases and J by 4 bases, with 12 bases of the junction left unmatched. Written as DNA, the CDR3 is TGTGCCAGCAGCTTTACCGGGACAGGGATAGTAGGCTATGGCTACACCTTC. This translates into CASSFTGTGIVGYGYTF. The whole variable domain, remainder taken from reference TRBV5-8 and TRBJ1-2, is EAGVTQSPTHLIKTRGQQATLRCSPISGHTSVYWYQQALGLGLQFLLWYDEGEERNRGNFPPRFSGRQFPNYSSELNVNALELEDSALYLCASSFTGTGIVGYGYTFGSGTRLTVV.

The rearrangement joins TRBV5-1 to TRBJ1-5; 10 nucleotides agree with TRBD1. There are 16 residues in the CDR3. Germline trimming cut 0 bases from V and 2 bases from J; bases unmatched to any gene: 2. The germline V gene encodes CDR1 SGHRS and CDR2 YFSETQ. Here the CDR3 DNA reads TGCGCCAGCAGCTTGGGAGGGACAGGGGGCAATCAGCCCCAGCATTTT. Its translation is CASSLGGTGGNQPQHF.

Written as DNA, the CDR3 is TGCGCCAGCAGCCATCCGACAGGCGATGAGCAGTTCTTC. Its protein product is CASSHPTGDEQFF. J is TRBJ2-1 and V is TRBV5-1; D possibly corresponds to TRBD1 (6 bases). V was trimmed by 4 bases and J by 8 bases, leaving 13 bases between them. Germline values: CDR1 SGHRS, CDR2 YFSETQ. The CDR3 is 13 residues long.

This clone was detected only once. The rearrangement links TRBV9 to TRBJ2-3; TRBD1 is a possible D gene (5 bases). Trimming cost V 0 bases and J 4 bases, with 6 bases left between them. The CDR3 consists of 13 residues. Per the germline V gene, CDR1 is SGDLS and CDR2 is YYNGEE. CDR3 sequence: CASSVEGPDTQYF. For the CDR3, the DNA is TGTGCCAGCAGCGTAGAGGGGCCAGATACGCAGTATTTT.

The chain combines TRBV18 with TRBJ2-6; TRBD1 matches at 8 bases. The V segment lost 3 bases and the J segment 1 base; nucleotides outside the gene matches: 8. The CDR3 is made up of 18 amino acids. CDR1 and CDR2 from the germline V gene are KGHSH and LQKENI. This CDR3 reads CASSPQGAGSSGANVLTF. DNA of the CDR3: TGTGCCAGCTCACCCCAGGGGGCAGGGTCGTCTGGGGCCAACGTCCTGACTTTC.

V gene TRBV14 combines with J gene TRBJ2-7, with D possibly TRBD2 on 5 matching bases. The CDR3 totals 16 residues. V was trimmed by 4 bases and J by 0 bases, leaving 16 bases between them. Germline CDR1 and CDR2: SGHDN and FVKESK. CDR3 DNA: TGTGCCAGCAGCCCTCTTGGGAGTAAAGCCTCCTACGAGCAGTACTTC. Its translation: CASSPLGSKASYEQYF.

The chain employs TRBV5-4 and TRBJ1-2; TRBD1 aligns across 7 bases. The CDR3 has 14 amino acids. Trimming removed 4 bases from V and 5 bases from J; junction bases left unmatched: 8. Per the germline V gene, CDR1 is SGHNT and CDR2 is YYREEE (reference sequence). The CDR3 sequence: CASSPPGQIYGYTF. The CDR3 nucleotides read TGTGCCAGCAGCCCCCCGGGACAGATATATGGCTACACCTTC. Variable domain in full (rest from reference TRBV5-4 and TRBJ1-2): ETGVTQSPTHLIKTRGQQVTLRCSSQSGHNTVSWYQQALGQGPQFIFQYYREEENGRGNFPPRFSGLQFPNYSSELNVNALELDDSALYLCASSPPGQIYGYTFGSGTRLTVV.

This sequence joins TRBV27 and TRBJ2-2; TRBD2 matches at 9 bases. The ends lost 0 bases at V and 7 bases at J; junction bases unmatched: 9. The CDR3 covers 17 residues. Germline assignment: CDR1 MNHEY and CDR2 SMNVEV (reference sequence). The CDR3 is CASSLSRVAGAVGELFF. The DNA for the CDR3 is TGTGCCAGCAGTTTATCGAGGGTAGCGGGAGCTGTCGGGGAGCTGTTTTTT.

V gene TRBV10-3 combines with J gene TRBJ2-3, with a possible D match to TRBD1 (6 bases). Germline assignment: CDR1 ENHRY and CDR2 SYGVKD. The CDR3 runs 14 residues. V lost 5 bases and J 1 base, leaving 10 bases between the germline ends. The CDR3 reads CAISKRQGTDTQYF. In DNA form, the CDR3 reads TGTGCCATCAGTAAGCGACAGGGCACAGATACGCAGTATTTT.

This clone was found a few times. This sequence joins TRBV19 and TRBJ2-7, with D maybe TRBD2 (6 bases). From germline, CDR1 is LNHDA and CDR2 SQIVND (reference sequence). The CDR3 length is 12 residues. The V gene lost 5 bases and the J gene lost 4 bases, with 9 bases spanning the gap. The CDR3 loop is CASSAGRYEQYF. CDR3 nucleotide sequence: TGTGCCAGTAGTGCGGGACGGTACGAGCAGTACTTC. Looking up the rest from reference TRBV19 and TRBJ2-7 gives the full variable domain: DGGITQSPKYLFRKEGQNVTLSCEQNLNHDAMYWYRQDPGQGLRLIYYSQIVNDFQKGDIAEGYSVSREKKESFPLTVTSAQKNPTAFYLCASSAGRYEQYFGPGTRLTVT.

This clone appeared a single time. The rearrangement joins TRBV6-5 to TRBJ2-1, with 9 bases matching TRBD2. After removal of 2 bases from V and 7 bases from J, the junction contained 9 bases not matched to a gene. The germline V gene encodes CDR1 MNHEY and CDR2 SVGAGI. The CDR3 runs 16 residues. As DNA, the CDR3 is TGTGCCAGCAGTTACGACGGACTAGCGACCTGGAATGAGCAGTTCTTC. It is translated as CASSYDGLATWNEQFF.

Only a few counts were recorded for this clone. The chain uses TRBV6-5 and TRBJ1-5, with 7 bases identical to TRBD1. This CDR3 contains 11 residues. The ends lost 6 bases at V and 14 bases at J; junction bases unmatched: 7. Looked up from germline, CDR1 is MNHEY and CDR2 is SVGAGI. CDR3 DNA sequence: TGTGCCAGCAGCTCGGGACAGTTTGAGCATTTT. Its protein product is CASSSGQFEHF.